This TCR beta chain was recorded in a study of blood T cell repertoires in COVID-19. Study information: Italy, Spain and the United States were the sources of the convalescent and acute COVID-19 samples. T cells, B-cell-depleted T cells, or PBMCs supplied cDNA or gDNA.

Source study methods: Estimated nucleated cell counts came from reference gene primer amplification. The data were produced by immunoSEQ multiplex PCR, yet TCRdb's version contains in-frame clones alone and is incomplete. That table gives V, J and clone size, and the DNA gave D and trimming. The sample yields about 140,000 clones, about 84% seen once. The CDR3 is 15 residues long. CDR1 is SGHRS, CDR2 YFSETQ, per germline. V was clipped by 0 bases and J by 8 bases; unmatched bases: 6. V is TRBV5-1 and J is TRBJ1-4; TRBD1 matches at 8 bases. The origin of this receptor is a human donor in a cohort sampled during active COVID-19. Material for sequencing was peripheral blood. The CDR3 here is CASSLVQGDFEKLFF. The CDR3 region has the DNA TGCGCCAGCAGCTTGGTACAGGGGGACTTCGAAAAACTGTTTTTT.